This T cell receptor (beta chain) is drawn from a study of cytomegalovirus exposure and HLA in healthy donors. Study overall: The early release's HLA-typed donors yielded 78 million or so unique TCRs.

With regard to this clone: The antigen remains undetermined.

V lost 8 bases, J lost 1 base, and 8 bases lay in between. The CDR3 sequence is 13 residues long. The germline V gene has CDR1 MNHNS and CDR2 SASEGT. Whole-study results and caveats: Using a false discovery rate of 0.05, a later analysis showed that 16,951 TCR beta sequences were associated with HLA alleles. The classifier was said to identify cytomegalovirus status with high specificity and sensitivity.

Both 60 Vbeta primers and 13 Jbeta primers went into the PCR. The assay was immunoSEQ multiplex PCR, and TCRdb's table has in-frame clones only and misses some. In the table there are 120,000 or so clones, over 75% of which are singletons. The TCR originated in a man younger than 35 in good health and CMV-seropositive. The rearrangement uses TRBV6-1 and TRBJ2-2; D ambiguous. The sample was PBMCs. This CDR3 reads CASRPLNTGELFF. CDR3 in DNA: TGTGCCAGCCGTCCTCTGAACACCGGGGAGCTGTTTTTT.